These 20 T cell receptor beta chains came from one sample sequenced in a study of CD8 T cells in ankylosing spondylitis. Via MiXCR, TCRdb re-called the 5' RACE reads, giving one row per CDR3 protein. Of around 88,000 distinct CDR3 sequences in the sample, just under 9% are singletons; the top ten hold just over 5%. Sequencing was done on a sample of blood, either unsorted or a sorted T cell fraction (not recorded which). Source of these receptors: a male donor with ankylosing spondylitis or in good health (not recorded which).

This clonotype was observed at least ten times. CDR3: CASSFSSGRYEQYF. The CDR3 coding sequence is TGTGCCAGCAGTTTCTCTTCCGGGAGGTACGAGCAGTACTTC. This chain uses TRBV27 with TRBJ2-7, with TRBD2 matching over 7 bases. The CDR3 runs to 14 residues. V shed 3 bases and J 4 bases; nucleotides not matched to a gene: 6. CDR1 and CDR2 (germline): MNHEY, SMNVEV (reference sequence).

This clonotype occurred many times. V and J are TRBV7-9 and TRBJ1-4; D possibly corresponds to TRBD1 (6 bases). Germline CDR1 SEHNR, CDR2 FQNEAQ (reference sequence). The CDR3 covers 16 residues. V lost 4 bases and J lost 2, with 14 bases in between. The CDR3 here is CASSYQGMVTNEKLFF. The CDR3 bases are TGTGCCAGCAGCTATCAGGGGATGGTGACTAATGAAAAACTGTTTTTT.

This clonotype was observed many times. The chain recombines TRBV5-1 with TRBJ2-3; 9 positions agree with TRBD1. V gave up 2 bases and J gave up 2 bases; unmatched junction bases: 9. Per the germline V gene, CDR1 is SGHRS and CDR2 is YFSETQ. The CDR3 spans 17 residues. CDR3 sequence: CASSLVPGTGPTDTQYF. Written as DNA, the CDR3 is TGCGCCAGCAGCTTAGTACCCGGGACAGGGCCCACAGATACGCAGTATTTT.

This clonotype appeared many times. This sequence joins TRBV29-1 and TRBJ2-5; no firm D call. The CDR3 contains 11 residues. The V gene's germline CDR1 is SQVTM and CDR2 ANQGSEA. The V and J ends lost 3 bases and 6 bases respectively, with 8 bases between them. The CDR3 is CSVEVLKTQYF. The CDR3 region has the DNA TGCAGCGTTGAGGTTTTGAAGACCCAGTACTTC.

At least ten counts were recorded for this clonotype. V is TRBV6-2 or TRBV6-3 and J is TRBJ2-3, with D hard to call. Germline loops: CDR1 MNHEY, CDR2 SVGEGT. The CDR3 totals 15 residues. V lost 6 bases and J lost 6, with 19 bases in between. CDR3 loop: CASRARGSPVDTQYF. The CDR3, as DNA: TGTGCCAGCAGGGCCCGAGGAAGCCCGGTGGATACGCAGTATTTT.

This clonotype was recorded many times. V usage is TRBV18 and J usage is TRBJ1-2; 11 bases are shared with TRBD1. V lost 5 bases and J lost 1; bases outside the gene matches: 6. Germline CDR1 KGHSH, CDR2 LQKENI. CDR3 length equals 16 residues. The CDR3 sequence is CASSTSGTGGNYGYTF. Here the CDR3 DNA reads TGTGCCAGCTCAACGTCCGGGACAGGGGGTAACTATGGCTACACCTTC.

This clonotype was observed at least ten times. The V gene is TRBV12-3 or TRBV12-4, the J gene TRBJ2-5, with a weak D call TRBD2 (6 bases). V lost 2 bases and J lost 1, with 8 bases in between. The CDR3 runs 14 residues. In DNA form, the CDR3 reads TGTGCCAGCAGTTTACTAGCGATCCAAGAGACCCAGTACTTC. Encoded protein: CASSLLAIQETQYF.

This clonotype was seen repeatedly, ten times or more. The V gene is TRBV7-8, the J gene TRBJ1-4, with D possibly being TRBD1 (6 bases). Germline lookup yields CDR1 SGHVS and CDR2 FQNEAQ. The CDR3 spans 15 residues. V was trimmed by 1 base and J by 3 bases, leaving 9 bases between them. The CDR3 reads CASSLVDSSNEKLFF. The DNA of the CDR3 is TGTGCCAGCAGCTTAGTGGACAGTTCTAATGAAAAACTGTTTTTT.

The chain links TRBV7-9 to TRBJ2-7; D ambiguous. The CDR3 consists of 13 residues. Germline V gives CDR1 SEHNR, CDR2 FQNEAQ (reference sequence). Trimming shortened V by 3 bases and J by 5 bases, and 11 bases separated the two germline ends. CDR3 in amino acids: CASSFKVWDEQYF. Here the CDR3 DNA reads TGTGCCAGCAGCTTCAAGGTTTGGGACGAGCAGTACTTC.

The chain carries TRBV29-1 and TRBJ1-2, with 12 bases matching TRBD1. The CDR3 has 16 residues. The germline CDR1 and CDR2 sequences are SQVTM and ANQGSEA. J lost 3 bases, V lost 4 bases, and 9 bases had no gene match. CDR3 protein: CSVARDRGHLDYGYTF. The CDR3 nucleotides read TGCAGCGTTGCCCGGGACAGGGGGCACCTCGACTATGGCTACACCTTC.

This clonotype was seen more than once but under ten times. The chain joins TRBV19 to TRBJ2-1; D is ambiguous. V was cut by 0 bases and J by 10 bases, with 7 bases left in between. Germline-derived CDR1 and CDR2 are LNHDA and SQIVND (reference sequence). The CDR3 has 12 residues. CDR3: CASSIDWKEQFF. DNA for the CDR3: TGTGCCAGTAGTATAGACTGGAAGGAGCAGTTCTTC.

In this sample, this clonotype turned up many times. The chain is built from TRBV6-1 and TRBJ1-6; D is uncertain. The CDR3 consists of 14 residues. The germline V gene encodes CDR1 MNHNS and CDR2 SASEGT. V gave up 2 bases and J gave up 10 bases, with 12 bases separating them. The CDR3 loop is CASSERAAQSPLHF. The CDR3 coding sequence is TGTGCCAGCAGTGAACGGGCCGCGCAATCACCCCTCCACTTT.

This clonotype was seen many times. This CDR3 is CASSRTTGGYEQYF. The CDR3 DNA reads as TGCGCCAGCAGCCGAACGACAGGGGGCTACGAGCAGTACTTC. V gene TRBV5-1 combines with J gene TRBJ2-7; 9 bases map to TRBD1. V lost 4 bases and J lost 3; bases outside the gene matches: 5. There are 14 residues in the CDR3. Germline CDR1 is SGHRS and CDR2 is YFSETQ.

This clonotype was recorded at least ten times. This chain links TRBV24-1 with TRBJ2-1; D not resolved. Germline-derived CDR1 and CDR2 are KGHDR and SFDVKD. Trimming took 5 bases from V and 5 from J, leaving 12 bases between them. The CDR3 totals 14 residues. DNA of the CDR3: TGTGCCACCAGTGCTGGACCCGTTAACAATGAGCAGTTCTTC. It is translated as CATSAGPVNNEQFF.

Only a few counts were recorded for this clonotype. The V and J genes are TRBV15 and TRBJ1-5, with 9 bases that match TRBD1. V shed 7 bases, J shed 7 bases, and the junction held 8 bases outside the gene matches. The CDR3 sequence is 14 residues long. CDR1 LNHNV and CDR2 YYDKDF come from the germline V gene (reference sequence). The CDR3 region has the DNA TGTGCCACCACAAAGGACAGGGGAAGACAGCCCCAGCATTTT. Its protein is CATTKDRGRQPQHF.

This chain links TRBV7-9 with TRBJ2-3; 9 bases align to TRBD2. Per germline, CDR1 SEHNR and CDR2 FQNEAQ (reference sequence). This CDR3 has 15 residues. Losses at the gene ends were 5 bases for V and 8 bases for J; bases not matched to a gene: 11. The CDR3 region is CASSPAGRGGLTQYF. CDR3 coding DNA: TGTGCCAGCAGCCCCGCCGGGCGGGGGGGCCTTACGCAGTATTTT.

This clonotype was seen more than once but under ten times. This chain connects TRBV11-2 to TRBJ2-7, with D perhaps TRBD2 (7 bases). Germline loops: CDR1 SGHAT, CDR2 FQNNGV. With 2 bases removed from V and 2 bases from J, the gap between germline ends came to 22 bases. The CDR3 is made up of 18 amino acids. As DNA, the CDR3 is TGTGCCAGCAGCTTAATAGGGGGGGTTACGGACAGTACCTACGAGCAGTACTTC. As protein: CASSLIGGVTDSTYEQYF.

This clonotype was counted at least ten times. CDR3 in amino acids: CASRALGGEGTIYF. In DNA form, the CDR3 reads TGTGCCAGCAGGGCCCTCGGGGGGGAAGGCACCATATATTTT. The V and J genes are TRBV12-3 or TRBV12-4 and TRBJ1-3, with D possibly being TRBD1 (5 bases). V was pared by 6 bases and J by 9 bases, with 18 bases between. The CDR3 loop spans 14 amino acids.

This clonotype appeared many times. The chain couples TRBV12-3 or TRBV12-4 to TRBJ2-1; TRBD2 is a possible D gene (5 bases). This CDR3 has 15 residues. V was pared by 6 bases and J by 4 bases, with 16 bases between. CDR3 in amino acids: CASSLAPITYNEQFF. CDR3 nucleotide sequence: TGTGCCAGCAGCCTAGCTCCCATTACATACAATGAGCAGTTCTTC.

This clonotype was seen many times. The chain recombines TRBV15 with TRBJ2-1; TRBD2 matches at 8 bases. The CDR3 sequence is 15 residues long. The germline V gene encodes CDR1 LNHNV and CDR2 YYDKDF (reference sequence). The V and J ends lost 0 bases and 7 bases, in that order; junction bases with no gene match: 5. The CDR3 DNA follows: TGTGCCACCAGCAGAGATTCCCGACTAGCGAATGAGCAGTTCTTC. Its protein product is CATSRDSRLANEQFF.